The 21 T cell receptor beta chains presented below share a single source sample, sequenced in a study of T cells in localized non-small cell lung cancer. Assay: immunoSEQ multiplex PCR; the TCRdb copy retains only in-frame clones and omits some. The repertoire holds fewer than 45,000 clones, 88% seen once, with roughly 2.7% in the top ten. This specimen was peripheral blood, taken before any cancer treatment. The receptors here all came from a female donor over 55 with stage I squamous cell lung carcinoma.

The chain has TRBV19 and TRBJ1-4; no clear D. This CDR3 comprises 11 residues. In germline, CDR1 is LNHDA, CDR2 SQIVND (reference sequence). V dropped 4 bases and J dropped 8 bases, with 5 bases sitting between them. The CDR3: CASSSPEKLFF. Here the CDR3 DNA reads TGTGCCAGTAGTAGCCCGGAAAAACTGTTTTTT. The entire variable domain, with the rest obtained from reference TRBV19 and TRBJ1-4, is as follows: DGGITQSPKYLFRKEGQNVTLSCEQNLNHDAMYWYRQDPGQGLRLIYYSQIVNDFQKGDIAEGYSVSREKKESFPLTVTSAQKNPTAFYLCASSSPEKLFFGSGTQLSVL.

V gene TRBV25-1 combines with J gene TRBJ2-2, with D possibly being TRBD2 (6 bases). The CDR3 has 14 residues. V shed 4 bases and J shed 7 bases, with 13 bases lying between them. CDR1 and CDR2 from the germline V gene are MGHDK and SYGVNS. CDR3 coding DNA: TGTGCCAGCAGTGCGCGGGGTTCGGGCGGGGAGCTGTTTTTT. It codes for CASSARGSGGELFF.

This chain uses TRBV5-1 with TRBJ2-1; 11 bases align to TRBD2. This CDR3 comprises 16 residues. Germline CDR1 SGHRS, CDR2 YFSETQ. V dropped 0 bases and J dropped 4; count of bases not matched to a gene: 3. The CDR3 nucleotides read TGCGCCAGCAGCTTGGTAGCGGGAGGGGTGTACAATGAGCAGTTCTTC. It codes for CASSLVAGGVYNEQFF.

The chain couples TRBV11-3 to TRBJ2-5; D uncertain. The CDR3 is 14 amino acids. Trimming left V 1 base short and J 1 base short, with 7 bases between. CDR1 and CDR2 (germline): SGHNT, YENEEA. This CDR3 is CASSLGGTQETQYF. The CDR3 coding sequence is TGTGCCAGCAGCTTAGGTGGTACCCAAGAGACCCAGTACTTC.

The chain joins TRBV14 to TRBJ1-2; D unresolved. The CDR3 consists of 13 residues. V lost 7 bases, J lost 0 bases, and 9 bases lay in between. Germline loops: CDR1 SGHDN, CDR2 FVKESK. The CDR3 protein is CASTLSTNYGYTF. For the CDR3, the DNA is TGTGCCAGCACCCTATCGACTAACTATGGCTACACCTTC.

This chain joins TRBV5-1 and TRBJ2-7; TRBD1 aligns across 8 bases. Trimming removed 5 bases from V and 0 bases from J; junction bases left unmatched: 4. The CDR3 runs 14 residues. CDR1 and CDR2 (germline): SGHRS, YFSETQ. The CDR3 nucleotides read TGCGCCAGCAGTGGAGACAGGGGCTCCTACGAGCAGTACTTC. Translated: CASSGDRGSYEQYF.

This chain joins TRBV7-9 and TRBJ1-1, with D maybe TRBD1 (6 bases). V dropped 3 bases and J dropped 6 bases, with 14 bases sitting between them. Per germline, CDR1 SEHNR and CDR2 FQNEAQ (reference sequence). The CDR3 extends over 14 amino acids. Written as DNA, the CDR3 is TGTGCCAGCAGCTTTTCCAACAGGGAGTCTGAAGCTTTCTTT. Translated: CASSFSNRESEAFF.

In this sample, this clone is medium-sized. This rearrangement joins TRBV27 to TRBJ2-1, with D possibly being TRBD2 (6 bases). The CDR3 has 13 amino acids. In germline, CDR1 is MNHEY, CDR2 SMNVEV (reference sequence). V was clipped by 5 bases and J by 10 bases, with 15 bases between them. The CDR3 spells CASSPTSAGEQFF. CDR3 sequence (DNA): TGTGCCAGCAGTCCAACTTCTGCGGGGGAGCAGTTCTTC.

The gene calls are TRBV7-2 and TRBJ2-7; D is perhaps TRBD1 or TRBD2 (5 bases each). The germline V and J ends were trimmed by 3 bases and 1 base, with 13 bases remaining between them. CDR3 length: 15 amino acids. The germline V gene encodes CDR1 SGHTA and CDR2 FQGNSA. The CDR3, as DNA: TGTGCCAGCAGCTTCCGGGACCAAAGGTCCTACGAGCAGTACTTC. Its protein is CASSFRDQRSYEQYF.

A few counts support this clone. The chain couples TRBV4-1 to TRBJ2-7; D is undetermined. The germline CDR1 and CDR2 sequences are MGHRA and YSYEKL. Trimming cost V 4 bases and J 1 base, with 14 bases left between them. The CDR3 covers 15 residues. The CDR3 spells CASSPGYGRSYEQYF. CDR3 nucleotides: TGCGCCAGCAGCCCCGGTTACGGTAGATCCTACGAGCAGTACTTC.

The CDR3 region is CAWSGRGGYTF. CDR3 in DNA: TGTGCCTGGAGTGGCAGGGGCGGCTACACCTTC. This chain uses TRBV30 with TRBJ1-2; possibly TRBD1 for D (6 bases). V was trimmed by 1 base and J by 8 bases, leaving 8 bases between them. Germline V gene sequence: CDR1 GTSNPN, CDR2 SVGIG (reference sequence). The CDR3 covers 11 residues. Filled out from reference TRBV30 and TRBJ1-2, the complete variable domain reads SQTIHQWPATLVQPVGSPLSLECTVEGTSNPNLYWYRQAAGRGLQLLFYSVGIGQISSEVPQNLSASRPQDRQFILSSKKLLLSDSGFYLCAWSGRGGYTFGSGTRLTVV.

The chain uses TRBV5-4 and TRBJ2-2; 8 nucleotides align to TRBD2. This CDR3 contains 14 residues. CDR1 and CDR2 from the germline V gene are SGHNT and YYREEE (reference sequence). V dropped 3 bases and J dropped 4; count of bases not matched to a gene: 2. CDR3 sequence (DNA): TGTGCCAGCAGCTCCGGGGGGGGCACCGGGGAGCTGTTTTTT. It specifies CASSSGGGTGELFF.

This clone was observed a single time. The J gene is TRBJ1-5, the V gene TRBV2, with a weak D call TRBD1 (5 bases). Deletions cut 6 bases from V and 4 bases from J, with 13 bases between. The CDR3 totals 14 residues. Germline V gene data show CDR1 as SNHLY and CDR2 as FYNNEI. Here the CDR3 DNA reads TGTGCCAGCAGCCGGGACGGACCTAATCAGCCCCAGCATTTT. Translation gives CASSRDGPNQPQHF.

The gene calls are TRBV6-5 and TRBJ1-1, with no clear D. The CDR3 has 12 residues. Trimming pared 5 bases from V and 1 base from J, leaving 5 bases between. The V gene's germline CDR1 is MNHEY and CDR2 SVGAGI. In nucleotides, the CDR3 is TGTGCCAGCAGTCCCGGGAACACTGAAGCTTTCTTT. Protein sequence: CASSPGNTEAFF.

The chain recombines TRBV9 with TRBJ1-2; 8 nucleotides line up with TRBD1. The length of the CDR3 is 17 residues. V shed 1 base and J 0 bases; nucleotides not matched to a gene: 8. Germline V lookup: CDR1 SGDLS, CDR2 YYNGEE. Here the CDR3 reads CASSVLGTGFTNYGYTF. DNA for the CDR3: TGTGCCAGCAGCGTACTCGGGACAGGTTTTACTAACTATGGCTACACCTTC.

This clone has only a few counts. The chain carries TRBV15 and TRBJ2-2, with 8 positions matching TRBD1. The V gene end was trimmed by 0 bases and the J gene end by 7 bases; junction bases not matched to a gene: 13. The CDR3 totals 18 residues. Germline-derived CDR1 and CDR2 are LNHNV and YYDKDF (reference sequence). DNA for the CDR3: TGTGCCACCAGCAGAGATTTGAGGACAGGGAGGAATGGCGGGGAGCTGTTTTTT. Translation: CATSRDLRTGRNGGELFF.

This chain links TRBV18 with TRBJ2-4; 7 nucleotides line up with TRBD1. J gave up 1 base and V 1 base, and 13 bases lay outside the gene matches. Germline V CDR1 and CDR2: KGHSH, LQKENI. The CDR3 has 19 residues. Written as DNA, the CDR3 is TGTGCCAGCTCACCACTTTTACAGGGGACCGCCGGGGCCAAAAACATTCAGTACTTC. This codes for CASSPLLQGTAGAKNIQYF.

V is TRBV6-1 and J is TRBJ2-7; possible D gene TRBD2, 6 bases. The CDR3 has 13 residues. The V end lost 1 base, the J end lost 7 bases, and 11 bases lay between the germline ends. Germline assignment: CDR1 MNHNS and CDR2 SASEGT. The CDR3 spells CASSEGKGGEQYF. CDR3 bases: TGTGCCAGCAGTGAAGGGAAGGGAGGAGAGCAGTACTTC.

This clone has a handful of counts. The chain links TRBV4-3 to TRBJ2-1; D is ambiguous. In germline, CDR1 is LGHNA, CDR2 YSLEER. This CDR3 contains 15 residues. Deletions cut 1 base from V and 4 bases from J, with 11 bases between. CDR3 residues: CASSQVLGVYNEQFF. The CDR3 DNA reads as TGCGCCAGCAGCCAAGTTCTGGGCGTTTACAATGAGCAGTTCTTC.

A single count supports this clone. The chain links TRBV27 to TRBJ1-2, with 9 bases aligning to TRBD1. Germline values: CDR1 MNHEY, CDR2 SMNVEV (reference sequence). This CDR3 is built from 16 residues. V was clipped by 4 bases and J by 6 bases; unmatched bases: 12. CDR3 region: CASSSADRGVFHGYTF. Here the CDR3 DNA reads TGTGCCAGCAGTTCCGCCGACAGGGGGGTTTTCCATGGCTACACCTTC.

J is TRBJ2-7 and V is TRBV7-9; D gene uncertain. The CDR3 spans 13 residues. The germline CDR1 and CDR2 sequences are SEHNR and FQNEAQ (reference sequence). V was pared by 1 base and J by 2 bases, with 6 bases between. CDR3 amino acids: CASSLGTAYEQYF. The CDR3 coding sequence is TGTGCCAGCAGCTTAGGGACGGCCTACGAGCAGTACTTC.